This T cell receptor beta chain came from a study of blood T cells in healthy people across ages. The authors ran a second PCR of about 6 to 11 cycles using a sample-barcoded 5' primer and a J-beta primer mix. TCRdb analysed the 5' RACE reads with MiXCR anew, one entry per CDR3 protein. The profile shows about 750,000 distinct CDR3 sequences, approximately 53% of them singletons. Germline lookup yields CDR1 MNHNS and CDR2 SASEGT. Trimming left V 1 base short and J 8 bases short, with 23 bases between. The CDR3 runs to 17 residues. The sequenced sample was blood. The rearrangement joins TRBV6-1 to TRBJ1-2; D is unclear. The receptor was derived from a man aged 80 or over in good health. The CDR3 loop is CASSEVRLGSRSRGYTF. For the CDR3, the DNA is TGTGCCAGCAGTGAAGTTCGCCTGGGCAGTCGATCCCGAGGCTACACCTTC.